This T cell receptor beta chain was identified in a study of cytomegalovirus exposure and HLA in healthy donors. Of note for this clone: The target antigen is unknown.

Both 60 Vbeta primers and 13 Jbeta primers went into the PCR. Only in-frame clones appear in the TCRdb table, and some are missing; sequencing was by immunoSEQ multiplex PCR. The listing records 35,000 to 45,000 clones. Study results and limitations: Associated with cytomegalovirus, according to the listing, were 150 to 200 TCR beta chains. From TCR beta sequences, most subjects' HLA-A and HLA-B alleles were reportedly predicted accurately. An apparent linkage of common viral pathogens to several of the most significant clusters emerged in a later analysis.

The source material was PBMCs. This TCR came from a male donor in good health and CMV-seronegative.

CDR3 protein: CASSAQGKGNTIYF. CDR3 DNA sequence: TGTGCCAGCAGCGCACAGGGGAAGGGAAACACCATATATTTT. The V gene is TRBV9, the J gene TRBJ1-3; 7 positions agree with TRBD1. Germline CDR1 reads SGDLS; CDR2 reads YYNGEE. The J segment lost 4 bases and the V segment lost 3 bases, leaving 4 bases of the junction unmatched. The CDR3 is 14 residues long. The full variable domain, completed using reference TRBV9 and TRBJ1-3, is DSGVTQTPKHLITATGQRVTLRCSPRSGDLSVYWYQQSLDQGLQFLIQYYNGEERAKGNILERFSAQQFPDLHSELNLSSLELGDSALYFCASSAQGKGNTIYFGEGSWLTVV.